The 21 T cell receptor beta chains below all came from one sample that was sequenced in a study of cytomegalovirus exposure and HLA in healthy donors. PCR was performed using 60 Vbeta and 13 Jbeta primers. Some clones are missing from TCRdb's copy, which holds only in-frame ones; the method was immunoSEQ multiplex PCR. This table holds roughly 240,000 clones, about four fifths found once. Sequencing was done on a sample of PBMCs. These receptors were collected from a woman aged 35 to 49 in good health and CMV-seropositive.

CDR3 nucleotide sequence: TGTGCCAGCAGCTTAGTGGGCCTCACCTCCAATGAGCAGTTCTTC. Translating gives CASSLVGLTSNEQFF. The chain has TRBV7-2 and TRBJ2-1, with D unclear. This CDR3 spans 15 amino acids. V was clipped by 1 base and J by 6 bases, with 13 bases between them. Germline CDR1 reads SGHTA; CDR2 reads FQGNSA.

CDR3 DNA: TGTGCTAGTGGGCTAGCGGGACAAGAGACCCAGTACTTC. The encoded protein is CASGLAGQETQYF. The rearrangement uses TRBV12-5 and TRBJ2-5; TRBD2 agrees at 9 bases. CDR1 is LGHNT, CDR2 FRNRAP, per germline. The CDR3 covers 13 residues. V shed 6 bases and J 2 bases; nucleotides not matched to a gene: 1.

V gene TRBV6-1 combines with J gene TRBJ1-6, with D maybe TRBD1 (6 bases). CDR1 is MNHNS, CDR2 SASEGT, per germline. The CDR3 runs 12 residues. The V end lost 8 bases, the J end lost 7 bases, and 9 bases lay between the germline ends. The CDR3 protein is CASQGNNSPLHF. The CDR3 DNA sequence: TGTGCCAGCCAGGGGAACAATTCACCCCTCCACTTT.

The J gene is TRBJ2-5, the V gene TRBV30; maybe TRBD2 (6 bases). Trimming cost V 7 bases and J 3 bases, with 24 bases left between them. The CDR3 contains 16 residues. CDR1 is GTSNPN and CDR2 is SVGIG in the germline V gene (reference sequence). The CDR3 region is CALTGTDPTQEETQYF. The CDR3 DNA sequence: TGTGCCTTAACCGGGACTGACCCTACGCAGGAAGAGACCCAGTACTTC. Together with reference TRBV30 and TRBJ2-5, the CDR3 gives the full variable domain: SQTIHQWPATLVQPVGSPLSLECTVEGTSNPNLYWYRQAAGRGLQLLFYSVGIGQISSEVPQNLSASRPQDRQFILSSKKLLLSDSGFYLCALTGTDPTQEETQYFGPGTRLLVL.

Only a few counts were recorded for this clone. The chain carries TRBV19 and TRBJ1-5, with 8 bases identical to TRBD1. This CDR3 has 16 amino acids. V shed 5 bases, J shed 5 bases, and the junction held 11 bases outside the gene matches. Germline V gene data show CDR1 as LNHDA and CDR2 as SQIVND (reference sequence). This chain's CDR3 is CASSGPGQEVDQPQHF. As DNA, the CDR3 is TGTGCCAGTAGTGGCCCGGGACAGGAAGTTGATCAGCCCCAGCATTTT.

The chain joins TRBV29-1 to TRBJ1-4, with D possibly matching TRBD1 (5 bases). Germline CDR1 is SQVTM and CDR2 is ANQGSEA. The CDR3 consists of 15 residues. Trimming took off 7 bases at V and 8 bases at J, with 23 bases between the two ends. CDR3 sequence reads: CSAGVRVQVDEKLFF. The DNA of the CDR3 is TGCAGCGCTGGTGTCCGCGTACAGGTCGACGAAAAACTGTTTTTT.

The chain links TRBV9 to TRBJ1-2, with TRBD1 matching 7 bases. With 6 bases clipped from V and 4 bases from J, the junction kept 9 bases outside the gene matches. Per the germline V gene, CDR1 is SGDLS and CDR2 is YYNGEE. This CDR3 region has 14 residues. This chain's CDR3 is CASTLRGRAYGYTF. Here the CDR3 DNA reads TGTGCCAGCACCCTAAGGGGGCGGGCCTATGGCTACACCTTC. Full variable domain (rest looked up from reference TRBV9 and TRBJ1-2): DSGVTQTPKHLITATGQRVTLRCSPRSGDLSVYWYQQSLDQGLQFLIQYYNGEERAKGNILERFSAQQFPDLHSELNLSSLELGDSALYFCASTLRGRAYGYTFGSGTRLTVV.

The gene calls are TRBV5-7 and TRBJ2-7, with 12 bases that match TRBD2. TRBV5-7 is an open reading frame, and its role is uncertain. With 4 bases clipped from V and 3 bases from J, the junction kept 17 bases outside the gene matches. The CDR3 loop spans 19 amino acids. Here the CDR3 DNA reads TGTGCCAGCAGCGCGACTAGCGGGAGCCCCCGGTCCCCCCTCTACGAGCAGTACTTC. Translated, it gives CASSATSGSPRSPLYEQYF.

This chain uses TRBV9 with TRBJ1-3, with TRBD1 matching 8 bases. Germline V gene sequence: CDR1 SGDLS, CDR2 YYNGEE. With V trimmed by 2 bases and J by 2 bases, 6 bases remained unmatched. The CDR3 covers 16 residues. CDR3 in DNA: TGTGCCAGCAGCGTGTCGGGCAGGGGGCCTGGAAACACCATATATTTT. Encoded protein: CASSVSGRGPGNTIYF.

This clone was counted only a few times. This specimen includes other DNA sequences encoding the same CDR3. V is TRBV4-2 and J is TRBJ2-7, with 10 bases matching TRBD2. The CDR3 totals 16 residues. Trimming removed 0 bases from V and 2 bases from J; junction bases left unmatched: 4. Germline loops: CDR1 LGHNA, CDR2 YNFKEQ. CDR3 DNA sequence: TGTGCCAGCAGCCAAGATTCTAGCGGGGGAACCTACGAGCAGTACTTC. It encodes CASSQDSSGGTYEQYF.

The CDR3 is CASSDRQGAGETQYF. The DNA of the CDR3 is TGTGCCAGTAGTGATCGACAGGGGGCGGGGGAGACCCAGTACTTC. The chain joins TRBV19 to TRBJ2-5; 10 positions agree with TRBD1. This CDR3 has 15 residues. V lost 5 bases to trimming and J lost 5 bases; unmatched junction nucleotides: 8. Per germline, CDR1 LNHDA and CDR2 SQIVND (reference sequence).

This chain links TRBV4-3 with TRBJ2-7; weak D call: TRBD2 (6 bases). Germline CDR1 LGHNA, CDR2 YSLEER. The CDR3 runs to 16 residues. V shed 1 base and J shed 2 bases, with 15 bases lying between them. The chain's CDR3 is CASSQGTGGPTYEQYF. The CDR3 nucleotides are TGCGCCAGCAGCCAAGGAACAGGAGGGCCTACCTACGAGCAGTACTTC.

The chain joins TRBV7-9 to TRBJ2-3; D remains unclear. V was cut by 2 bases and J by 1 base, with 4 bases left in between. CDR1 and CDR2 from the germline V gene are SEHNR and FQNEAQ (reference sequence). The CDR3 length is 13 residues. The CDR3 reads CASSLSGTDTQYF. DNA of the CDR3: TGTGCCAGCAGCTTATCTGGCACAGATACGCAGTATTTT.

This clone was observed once. The genes are TRBV19 and TRBJ1-1; D may be TRBD1 (6 bases). The V end lost 6 bases, the J end lost 2 bases, and 13 bases lay between the germline ends. Germline V CDR1 and CDR2: LNHDA, SQIVND (reference sequence). The CDR3 contains 14 residues. CDR3 residues: CASSQGHANTEAFF. The CDR3 nucleotides are TGTGCCAGTAGCCAGGGACATGCTAACACTGAAGCTTTCTTT.

CDR3 sequence: CASSSDRGRTNEKLFF. In nucleotides, the CDR3 is TGTGCCAGCAGCTCGGACAGGGGTAGAACTAATGAAAAACTGTTTTTT. The chain is built from TRBV5-4 and TRBJ1-4, with 9 positions matching TRBD1. With 3 bases clipped from V and 1 base from J, the junction kept 4 bases outside the gene matches. The CDR3 is made up of 16 amino acids. The germline V gene encodes CDR1 SGHNT and CDR2 YYREEE (reference sequence).

This chain connects TRBV7-3 to TRBJ2-3; D not certain. Trimming removed 0 bases from V and 1 base from J, with 8 bases in between. Germline-derived CDR1 and CDR2 are SGHTA and FQGTGA. This CDR3 contains 15 residues. The CDR3, as DNA: TGTGCCAGCAGCTTAACCAGCAGCGGCACAGATACGCAGTATTTT. It translates to CASSLTSSGTDTQYF.

The chain joins TRBV27 to TRBJ1-5, with D perhaps TRBD1 (5 bases). Germline V gene lookup returns CDR1 MNHEY and CDR2 SMNVEV (reference sequence). CDR3 size: 18 residues. Trimming removed 6 bases from V and 0 bases from J, with 21 bases in between. CDR3 DNA sequence: TGTGCCAGCAGCCGGGGGAGCCAAGGGGCGCGTAGCAATCAGCCCCAGCATTTT. Protein sequence: CASSRGSQGARSNQPQHF.

Remarks on this clone: The junction differs from germline at one of its ends, possibly a read error. This sample includes further DNA sequences coding for the same CDR3. As DNA, the CDR3 is TGCGCCATCAGTGAGGCCCCCCAGGTTAGCAATCAGCCCCAGCATTTT. Protein: CAISEAPQVSNQPQHF. The rearrangement joins TRBV10-3 to TRBJ1-5; D ambiguous. Germline V gene data show CDR1 as ENHRY and CDR2 as SYGVKD. This CDR3 region has 16 residues.

The chain carries TRBV6-5 and TRBJ2-7; 7 bases align to TRBD1. Trimming removed 7 bases from V and 1 base from J; junction bases left unmatched: 7. The germline V gene encodes CDR1 MNHEY and CDR2 SVGAGI. CDR3 size: 14 residues. This CDR3 reads CASIRTGSSYEQYF. The CDR3 bases are TGTGCCAGCATCCGGACAGGTTCGTCCTACGAGCAGTACTTC.

This rearrangement joins TRBV19 to TRBJ1-5; D remains ambiguous. Germline V CDR1 and CDR2: LNHDA, SQIVND (reference sequence). The V end lost 2 bases, the J end lost 0 bases, and 8 bases lay between the germline ends. The CDR3 is 15 amino acids. The CDR3 region has the DNA TGTGCCAGTAGTATAATGGGAGATAGCAATCAGCCCCAGCATTTT. It is translated as CASSIMGDSNQPQHF.

The genes are TRBV18 and TRBJ1-2, with 7 positions matching TRBD1. V shed 4 bases and J 8 bases; nucleotides not matched to a gene: 7. CDR1 and CDR2 from the germline V gene are KGHSH and LQKENI. This CDR3 comprises 13 residues. The CDR3 here is CASSRDRAEGYTF. DNA of the CDR3: TGTGCCAGCTCACGAGACAGGGCAGAGGGCTACACCTTC.